These 21 T cell receptor beta chains were all obtained from the same sample, sequenced in a study of OX40 agonist ivuxolimab in advanced cancers. Some clones are missing from TCRdb's copy, which holds only in-frame ones; the method was immunoSEQ multiplex PCR. The profile shows about 46,000 clones, roughly nine tenths of them singletons. Sequenced here: CD4+ or CD8+ T cells sorted from blood, sampled in a trial of the OX40 agonist ivuxolimab. The receptors shown here come from an adult with an advanced solid tumor such as melanoma, head and neck, liver or kidney cancer.

The V and J genes are TRBV2 and TRBJ1-3; no definite D call. Trimming stripped 8 bases from V and 1 base from J, with 6 bases between. Germline lookup yields CDR1 SNHLY and CDR2 FYNNEI. CDR3 length equals 12 residues. This CDR3 reads CASEQSGNTIYF. CDR3 sequence (DNA): TGTGCCAGCGAACAGTCTGGAAACACCATATATTTT.

The J gene is TRBJ2-1, the V gene TRBV15; no clear D. The CDR3 has 13 amino acids. Trimming took off 4 bases at V and 6 bases at J, with 10 bases between the two ends. The germline CDR1 and CDR2 sequences are LNHNV and YYDKDF (reference sequence). CDR3 nucleotides: TGTGCCACCAGCACTAGTTCACTCAATGAGCAGTTCTTC. Amino acids: CATSTSSLNEQFF. Using reference TRBV15 and TRBJ2-1 for the parts outside the CDR3, the full variable domain is DAMVIQNPRYQVTQFGKPVTLSCSQTLNHNVMYWYQQKSSQAPKLLFHYYDKDFNNEADTPDNFQSRRPNTSFCFLDIRSPGLGDTAMYLCATSTSSLNEQFFGPGTRLTVL.

The V call is TRBV7-9, the J call TRBJ2-1; TRBD2 is a possible D gene (6 bases). The CDR3 loop spans 14 amino acids. CDR1 is SEHNR and CDR2 is FQNEAQ in the germline V gene (reference sequence). V lost 1 base and J lost 5, with 9 bases in between. CDR3 sequence: CASSLGGINNEQFF. The DNA for the CDR3 is TGTGCCAGCAGCTTAGGCGGGATAAACAATGAGCAGTTCTTC.

This clone appeared once. This chain connects TRBV6-5 to TRBJ2-5, with no clear D. The germline V and J ends were trimmed by 5 bases and 2 bases, with 6 bases remaining between them. CDR1 and CDR2 from the germline V gene are MNHEY and SVGAGI. The CDR3 extends over 12 amino acids. CDR3 region: CASSAEQETQYF. DNA of the CDR3: TGTGCCAGCAGTGCAGAACAAGAGACCCAGTACTTC.

As DNA, the CDR3 is TGTGCCAGCAGCTTAGGACTAGTAGATGGCTACACCTTC. Its translation: CASSLGLVDGYTF. The chain links TRBV11-2 to TRBJ1-2; D gene uncertain. The CDR3 covers 13 residues. Deletions cut 1 base from V and 6 bases from J, with 9 bases between. Per germline, CDR1 SGHAT and CDR2 FQNNGV.

In its sample, this clone was seen once. The chain links TRBV5-6 to TRBJ1-1; no clear D. The CDR3 sequence is 14 residues long. V gave up 4 bases and J gave up 3 bases, with 13 bases separating them. CDR1 is SGHDT and CDR2 is YYEEEE in the germline V gene. The CDR3 region is CASSRPAGDTEAFF. CDR3 sequence (DNA): TGTGCCAGCAGCCGCCCCGCCGGGGACACTGAAGCTTTCTTT. The variable domain in full, with the rest retrieved from reference TRBV5-6 and TRBJ1-1, is DAGVTQSPTHLIKTRGQQVTLRCSPKSGHDTVSWYQQALGQGPQFIFQYYEEEERQRGNFPDRFSGHQFPNYSSELNVNALLLGDSALYLCASSRPAGDTEAFFGQGTRLTVV.

This clone was seen more than once but under ten times. J is TRBJ1-6 and V is TRBV7-6, with D unclear. The CDR3 runs 13 residues. From germline, CDR1 is SGHVS and CDR2 FNYEAQ. V was cut by 4 bases and J by 11 bases, with 12 bases left in between. The CDR3 nucleotides read TGTGCCAGCAGCTCGTCCCTCGGTACACCCCTCCACTTT. Translation: CASSSSLGTPLHF.

This sequence joins TRBV7-2 and TRBJ2-3; perhaps TRBD1 as D (5 bases). The germline V and J ends were trimmed by 3 bases and 0 bases, with 16 bases remaining between them. From germline, CDR1 is SGHTA and CDR2 FQGNSA. The CDR3 extends over 17 amino acids. This chain's CDR3 is CASSFPDRVTSTDTQYF. CDR3 DNA: TGTGCCAGCAGCTTCCCCGACAGAGTGACTAGCACAGATACGCAGTATTTT.

This clone showed up just once. Within the sample, other DNA sequences also encode this same CDR3. This chain connects TRBV9 to TRBJ2-3, with D possibly being TRBD2 (6 bases). V was clipped by 0 bases and J by 1 base, with 9 bases between them. There are 15 residues in the CDR3. Germline V gene data show CDR1 as SGDLS and CDR2 as YYNGEE. The CDR3 DNA reads as TGTGCCAGCAGCGTAGTAGGGACTGGCACAGATACGCAGTATTTT. This encodes CASSVVGTGTDTQYF.

The genes are TRBV29-1 and TRBJ2-1; D might be TRBD1 (5 bases). Trimming left V 6 bases short and J 6 bases short, with 12 bases between. The germline V gene encodes CDR1 SQVTM and CDR2 ANQGSEA. The CDR3 is made up of 12 amino acids. The CDR3, as DNA: TGCAGCGTCCCCAGGGTTGGCAATGAGCAGTTCTTC. The encoded protein is CSVPRVGNEQFF.

The table lists this clone with a count of one. At the DNA level, this CDR3 is encoded by other sequences in the same sample as well. This chain connects TRBV9 to TRBJ1-5; D might be TRBD1 (5 bases). The V gene's germline CDR1 is SGDLS and CDR2 YYNGEE. Trimming removed 0 bases from V and 2 bases from J, with 9 bases in between. The CDR3 consists of 15 residues. The CDR3 region has the DNA TGTGCCAGCAGCGTAGGGCAGGGAGGCAATCAGCCCCAGCATTTT. Translation: CASSVGQGGNQPQHF.

This clone was detected only once. The rearrangement uses TRBV21-1 and TRBJ2-7. TRBV21-1 is annotated as a pseudogene. The CDR3 totals 12 residues. The CDR3 DNA is TGTGCCAGCAGCGGCAGGACCTACGAGCAGTACGTC. It is translated as CASSGRTYEQYV.

This clone was recorded only once. This chain uses TRBV6-6 with TRBJ2-7, with 9 bases aligning to TRBD2. V lost 6 bases and J lost 1; bases outside the gene matches: 7. Germline V gene lookup returns CDR1 MNHNY and CDR2 SVGAGI (reference sequence). This CDR3 is built from 15 residues. The CDR3, as DNA: TGTGCCAGCAGAAAGAAGCGGGAGGCATCCTACGAGCAGTACTTC. Amino acid sequence: CASRKKREASYEQYF.

The chain combines TRBV5-4 with TRBJ2-7; 15 positions match TRBD2. Germline CDR1 is SGHNT and CDR2 is YYREEE (reference sequence). The CDR3 has 15 amino acids. The ends lost 4 bases at V and 7 bases at J; junction bases unmatched: 6. The CDR3 coding sequence is TGTGCCAGCAGCCCAGGACTAGCGGGGGGGGAAGAGCAGTACGTC. Its protein product is CASSPGLAGGEEQYV.

The CDR3 bases are TGTGCCACCCGGGACAGGGTGGTGGATGAGCAGTTCTTC. This encodes CATRDRVVDEQFF. The rearrangement uses TRBV25-1 and TRBJ2-1; 9 bases fit TRBD1. J lost 8 bases, V lost 10 bases, and 9 bases had no gene match. The CDR3 extends over 13 amino acids. Germline loops: CDR1 MGHDK, CDR2 SYGVNS.

The V and J genes are TRBV6-6 and TRBJ2-7; D unclear. V was clipped by 0 bases and J by 3 bases, with 3 bases between them. Germline CDR1 MNHNY, CDR2 SVGAGI (reference sequence). This CDR3 is 12 amino acids long. Here the CDR3 reads CASSYSSYEQYV. The CDR3 nucleotides are TGTGCCAGCAGTTACTCCAGCTACGAGCAGTACGTC.

This clone was picked up one time. V gene TRBV4-2 combines with J gene TRBJ2-1, with 13 bases fitting TRBD2. V lost 4 bases to trimming and J lost 6 bases; unmatched junction nucleotides: 3. Germline V gene data show CDR1 as LGHNA and CDR2 as YNFKEQ. The CDR3 has 15 amino acids. The CDR3 protein is CASSLGTSGTNEQFF. The CDR3 DNA follows: TGTGCCAGCAGCCTCGGGACTAGCGGGACCAATGAGCAGTTCTTC.

This CDR3 is CAISEGGAITDTQYF. The CDR3, as DNA: TGTGCCATCAGTGAGGGCGGGGCGATCACAGATACGCAGTATTTT. The V gene is TRBV10-3, the J gene TRBJ2-3; D possibly corresponds to TRBD2 (6 bases). The CDR3 runs 15 residues. V was cut by 2 bases and J by 2 bases, with 11 bases left in between. The germline CDR1 and CDR2 sequences are ENHRY and SYGVKD.

The V and J genes are TRBV19 and TRBJ2-2; D call uncertain. Looked up from germline, CDR1 is LNHDA and CDR2 is SQIVND (reference sequence). V was pared by 2 bases and J by 6 bases, with 10 bases between. CDR3 size: 14 residues. Here the CDR3 DNA reads TGTGCCAGTAGTATATCTGAAGACGCCGGGGAGCTGTTTTTT. It specifies CASSISEDAGELFF. Full variable domain (outside the CDR3, taken from reference TRBV19 and TRBJ2-2): DGGITQSPKYLFRKEGQNVTLSCEQNLNHDAMYWYRQDPGQGLRLIYYSQIVNDFQKGDIAEGYSVSREKKESFPLTVTSAQKNPTAFYLCASSISEDAGELFFGEGSRLTVL.

The chain links TRBV28 to TRBJ1-2, with TRBD1 identical over 9 bases. Germline assignment: CDR1 MDHEN and CDR2 SYDVKM. There are 15 residues in the CDR3. Trimming cost V 8 bases and J 1 base; bases outside gene matches: 8. The CDR3 protein is CASGTGQGFNYGYTF. The CDR3 DNA reads as TGTGCCAGCGGGACGGGACAGGGTTTTAACTATGGCTACACCTTC.

The J gene is TRBJ2-1, the V gene TRBV9; 8 bases map to TRBD2. The CDR3 length is 14 residues. Germline CDR1 is SGDLS and CDR2 is YYNGEE. V shed 2 bases, J shed 8 bases, and the junction held 6 bases outside the gene matches. The CDR3 protein is CASSVSGLADEQFF. In nucleotides, the CDR3 is TGTGCCAGCAGCGTGAGCGGACTAGCCGATGAGCAGTTCTTC.